A single sample is the source of the 28 T cell receptor beta chains below, sequenced in a study of blood T cell repertoires in COVID-19. Libraries were prepared by immunoSEQ multiplex PCR; TCRdb keeps only in-frame clonotypes and omits some of them. The repertoire holds 250,000 to 350,000 clones, with more than 70% as singletons. Sequencing was done on a sample of peripheral blood. These receptors came from a man in his late teens or twenties who had recovered from COVID-19.

The rearrangement links TRBV7-2 to TRBJ2-5; 7 nucleotides match TRBD1. The CDR3 length is 14 residues. Germline lookup yields CDR1 SGHTA and CDR2 FQGNSA. V gave up 6 bases and J gave up 2 bases; unmatched junction bases: 6. The chain's CDR3 is CASSIRDRQETQYF. The DNA for the CDR3 is TGTGCCAGCAGTATCCGGGACAGACAAGAGACCCAGTACTTC.

The chain joins TRBV3-1 (or the pseudogene TRBV3-2) to TRBJ2-1; 8 bases line up with TRBD2. Germline CDR1 is LGHDT and CDR2 is YNNKEL (reference sequence). The CDR3 totals 12 residues. The V gene end was trimmed by 2 bases and the J gene end by 15 bases; junction bases not matched to a gene: 6. In nucleotides, the CDR3 is TGTGCCAGCAGCCAAACGGGAGGGCCTCTGTTCTTC. This translates into CASSQTGGPLFF.

This chain connects TRBV6-5 to TRBJ1-1, with 7 bases identical to TRBD1. Germline loops: CDR1 MNHEY, CDR2 SVGAGI. V lost 6 bases and J lost 7; bases outside the gene matches: 11. This CDR3 contains 14 residues. CDR3 residues: CASSQRGRGFEAFF. The CDR3 DNA reads TGTGCCAGCAGCCAAAGGGGCAGGGGGTTTGAAGCTTTCTTT.

This chain links TRBV2 with TRBJ1-2; 9 bases align to TRBD1. Trimming removed 7 bases from V and 5 bases from J; junction bases left unmatched: 5. The germline V gene encodes CDR1 SNHLY and CDR2 FYNNEI. The CDR3 runs to 13 residues. CDR3 amino acids: CASKPGQGYGYTF. DNA for the CDR3: TGTGCCAGCAAGCCGGGACAGGGTTATGGCTACACCTTC.

The rearrangement links TRBV13 to TRBJ1-1; 9 nucleotides align to TRBD1. CDR1 is PRHDT and CDR2 is FYEKMQ in the germline V gene (reference sequence). With 2 bases clipped from V and 4 bases from J, the junction kept 8 bases outside the gene matches. The CDR3 consists of 16 residues. In DNA, the CDR3 is TGTGCCAGCAGCTTAATCGGCGGACAGGGGAGCACTGAAGCTTTCTTT. Translation gives CASSLIGGQGSTEAFF.

The V call is TRBV6-5, the J call TRBJ2-1, with TRBD2 matching 10 bases. Looked up from germline, CDR1 is MNHEY and CDR2 is SVGAGI. This CDR3 comprises 15 residues. Trimming at V came to 8 bases and at J to 3 bases, leaving 7 bases not matched to a gene. For the CDR3, the DNA is TGTGCCAGCGGGCAATCTAGCGGGGGCTACAATGAGCAGTTCTTC. It codes for CASGQSSGGYNEQFF.

J is TRBJ2-5 and V is TRBV18; tentatively, D is TRBD2 (7 bases). Trimming shortened V by 3 bases and J by 4 bases, and 12 bases separated the two germline ends. Germline CDR1 is KGHSH and CDR2 is LQKENI. The CDR3 loop spans 14 amino acids. Here the CDR3 DNA reads TGTGCCAGCTCACCCGGGGGGCCGGGAGAGACCCAGTACTTC. Encoded protein: CASSPGGPGETQYF.

The chain uses TRBV2 and TRBJ1-1; D is possibly TRBD1 (5 bases). Germline V gene sequence: CDR1 SNHLY, CDR2 FYNNEI. V was shortened by 6 bases and J by 10 bases, with 15 bases between the two germline ends. The CDR3 loop spans 12 amino acids. The DNA of the CDR3 is TGTGCCAGCAGGGATGACAGCCTCTTAGCTTTCTTT. It encodes CASRDDSLLAFF.

The rearrangement uses TRBV5-5 and TRBJ1-3; TRBD1 matches 7 bases. With 4 bases clipped from V and 2 bases from J, the junction kept 6 bases outside the gene matches. The CDR3 totals 15 residues. In germline, CDR1 is SGHKS, CDR2 YYEKEE (reference sequence). Here the CDR3 DNA reads TGTGCCAGCAGCCAGCGCACAGGGGCTGGAAACACCATATATTTT. Its protein is CASSQRTGAGNTIYF. The variable domain in full, with the rest retrieved from reference TRBV5-5 and TRBJ1-3, is DAGVTQSPTHLIKTRGQQVTLRCSPISGHKSVSWYQQVLGQGPQFIFQYYEKEERGRGNFPDRFSARQFPNYSSELNVNALLLGDSALYLCASSQRTGAGNTIYFGEGSWLTVV.

This chain uses TRBV5-1 with TRBJ1-1; weak D call: TRBD1 (6 bases). Germline CDR1 SGHRS, CDR2 YFSETQ. The V end lost 2 bases, the J end lost 2 bases, and 13 bases lay between the germline ends. CDR3 length equals 15 residues. Here the CDR3 DNA reads TGCGCCAGCAGCTTAGGGGGAGGGAGCAACACTGAAGCTTTCTTT. Protein: CASSLGGGSNTEAFF.

The sample holds one count of this clone. This sequence joins TRBV2 and TRBJ1-3, with 7 bases that match TRBD1. Germline CDR1 SNHLY, CDR2 FYNNEI. The length of the CDR3 is 17 residues. The V segment lost 3 bases and the J segment 2 bases; nucleotides outside the gene matches: 10. The CDR3 loop reads CASSETGFGIPGNTIYF. As DNA, the CDR3 is TGTGCCAGCAGTGAGACAGGGTTTGGAATTCCTGGAAACACCATATATTTT.

The rearrangement uses TRBV10-3 and TRBJ2-5; a weak D match, TRBD1 (7 bases). Germline V gene sequence: CDR1 ENHRY, CDR2 SYGVKD. This CDR3 is built from 13 residues. Trimming stripped 10 bases from V and 1 base from J, with 13 bases between. CDR3 bases: TGTGCCACCAGCCAGGGGGGCCAAGAGACCCAGTACTTC. It codes for CATSQGGQETQYF.

About this clone: The same CDR3 arises from other DNA sequences in this sample as well. The chain employs TRBV6-2 or TRBV6-3 and TRBJ2-3, with TRBD2 matching over 8 bases. The length of the CDR3 is 16 residues. The germline V gene has CDR1 MNHEY and CDR2 SVGEGT. V shed 0 bases and J 0 bases; nucleotides not matched to a gene: 2. CDR3 bases: TGTGCCAGCAGTTACTCGTTAGCGGGGAGCACAGATACGCAGTATTTT. This encodes CASSYSLAGSTDTQYF.

As for this clone: This may be a read error: a much more frequent sequence differs by one nucleotide. The sample contains more than one DNA sequence encoding this CDR3. The chain has TRBV6-1 and TRBJ1-5; TRBD1 matches at 8 bases. V shed 1 base, J shed 2 bases, and the junction held 1 base outside the gene matches. CDR3 length equals 15 residues. CDR1 and CDR2 from the germline V gene are MNHNS and SASEGT. The DNA of the CDR3 is TGTGCCAGCAGTGAAGTGGACAGGGGCAATCAGCCCCAGCATTTT. Translating it yields CASSEVDRGNQPQHF.

There are a few counts of this clone. The rearrangement uses TRBV5-4 and TRBJ1-2; 7 nucleotides agree with TRBD1. After removal of 0 bases from V and 4 bases from J, the junction contained 0 bases not matched to a gene. The length of the CDR3 is 13 residues. CDR1 and CDR2 from the germline V gene are SGHNT and YYREEE (reference sequence). The CDR3: CASSLAGGYGYTF. CDR3 coding DNA: TGTGCCAGCAGCTTGGCAGGGGGCTATGGCTACACCTTC.

The genes are TRBV27 and TRBJ1-2, with D uncertain. V gave up 3 bases and J gave up 2 bases, with 7 bases separating them. The V gene's germline CDR1 is MNHEY and CDR2 SMNVEV (reference sequence). CDR3 size: 13 residues. The DNA of the CDR3 is TGTGCCAGCAGTTTTTCGGGGAACTATGGCTACACCTTC. This encodes CASSFSGNYGYTF.

The chain couples TRBV6-5 to TRBJ1-1, with D maybe TRBD1 (6 bases). Trimming pared 4 bases from V and 8 bases from J, leaving 14 bases between. The CDR3 length is 13 residues. Per the germline V gene, CDR1 is MNHEY and CDR2 is SVGAGI. The CDR3 protein is CASSWGNRAEAFF. The CDR3, as DNA: TGTGCCAGCAGTTGGGGGAACAGGGCCGAAGCTTTCTTT.

This clone has just one count. The chain employs TRBV19 and TRBJ1-1, with 9 bases matching TRBD1. V dropped 1 base and J dropped 3; count of bases not matched to a gene: 3. CDR1 and CDR2 from the germline V gene are LNHDA and SQIVND (reference sequence). The CDR3 consists of 15 residues. CDR3 DNA: TGTGCCAGTAGTATAGGAGGGACAGGGCACACTGAAGCTTTCTTT. The encoded protein is CASSIGGTGHTEAFF.

The sample holds one count of this clone. The chain links TRBV5-1 to TRBJ2-7, with a weak D call TRBD1 (7 bases). The CDR3 extends over 16 amino acids. Trimming took 4 bases from V and 5 from J, leaving 22 bases between them. CDR1 SGHRS and CDR2 YFSETQ come from the germline V gene. The CDR3 protein is CASSPAAWGRGDEQYF. The CDR3 region has the DNA TGCGCCAGCAGCCCCGCGGCCTGGGGCAGGGGGGACGAGCAGTACTTC.

The chain combines TRBV19 with TRBJ2-5, with 8 nucleotides matching TRBD2. The V segment lost 4 bases and the J segment 5 bases; nucleotides outside the gene matches: 9. In germline, CDR1 is LNHDA, CDR2 SQIVND (reference sequence). This CDR3 comprises 15 residues. The CDR3 DNA sequence: TGTGCCAGTAGTAGGAAACAGGGACTAGGGGAGACCCAGTACTTC. It yields the protein CASSRKQGLGETQYF.

The rearrangement uses TRBV19 and TRBJ1-2, with 7 bases matching TRBD1. The CDR3 has 16 amino acids. Germline trimming cut 7 bases from V and 0 bases from J; bases unmatched to any gene: 11. Germline lookup yields CDR1 LNHDA and CDR2 SQIVND (reference sequence). CDR3 protein: CASKQFRGKANYGYTF. For the CDR3, the DNA is TGTGCCAGTAAGCAATTCAGGGGGAAAGCTAACTATGGCTACACCTTC.

The gene calls are TRBV30 and TRBJ1-1, with D unclear. This CDR3 has 13 residues. Germline V gives CDR1 GTSNPN, CDR2 SVGIG (reference sequence). V lost 2 bases to trimming and J lost 0 bases, with 7 bases between them. CDR3 protein: CAWSRDLNTEAFF. CDR3 nucleotides: TGTGCCTGGAGTCGGGATTTGAACACTGAAGCTTTCTTT.

This clone was observed a few times. The rearrangement uses TRBV6-2 or TRBV6-3 and TRBJ2-3; maybe TRBD2 (6 bases). The CDR3 loop spans 17 amino acids. V was cut by 0 bases and J by 3 bases, with 16 bases left in between. Looked up from germline, CDR1 is MNHEY and CDR2 is SVGEGT. CDR3 protein: CASSYSSWDSGTDTQYF. The CDR3 bases are TGTGCCAGCAGTTACTCTTCATGGGACTCTGGAACAGATACGCAGTATTTT.

The chain recombines TRBV6-1 with TRBJ2-4, with D possibly matching TRBD2 (6 bases). V lost 2 bases, J lost 5 bases, and 16 bases lay in between. The CDR3 has 16 residues. Germline V gene lookup returns CDR1 MNHNS and CDR2 SASEGT. The CDR3 region has the DNA TGTGCCAGCAGTGAATTTCAGAGGACTACACAAAACATTCAGTACTTC. Protein sequence: CASSEFQRTTQNIQYF.

This rearrangement joins TRBV6-1 to TRBJ1-6, with TRBD1 matching over 11 bases. Losses at the gene ends were 2 bases for V and 7 bases for J; bases not matched to a gene: 1. Germline lookup yields CDR1 MNHNS and CDR2 SASEGT. This CDR3 region has 15 residues. Here the CDR3 DNA reads TGTGCCAGCAGTGAACGGACAGGGGGCAATTCACCCCTCCACTTT. Residues: CASSERTGGNSPLHF.

The rearrangement uses TRBV10-1 and TRBJ2-7; a possible D gene is TRBD2 (6 bases). The CDR3 totals 13 residues. V was clipped by 0 bases and J by 7 bases, with 10 bases between them. Looked up from germline, CDR1 is WNHNN and CDR2 is SYGVQD (reference sequence). The CDR3 DNA follows: TGCGCCAGCAGTGAGTCGCCGGGGAGGGAGCAGTACTTC. Amino acid sequence: CASSESPGREQYF.

The chain joins TRBV20-1 to TRBJ1-2; D not resolved. Germline V lookup: CDR1 DFQATT, CDR2 SNEGSKA (reference sequence). The CDR3 consists of 15 residues. V lost 3 bases and J 5 bases, leaving 19 bases between the germline ends. The CDR3 region has the DNA TGCAGTGCTAGTCTAATAACAGCCACCGAGTATGGCTACACCTTC. Protein product: CSASLITATEYGYTF.

This chain links TRBV4-3 with TRBJ1-2, with 10 bases lining up with TRBD1. The CDR3 spans 16 residues. The J segment lost 6 bases and the V segment lost 4 bases, leaving 11 bases of the junction unmatched. Germline assignment: CDR1 LGHNA and CDR2 YSLEER. The CDR3 DNA reads as TGCGCCAGCAGCCTAAGTTGGGCCGGGACAGGGGATGGCTACACCTTC. Translated, it gives CASSLSWAGTGDGYTF.